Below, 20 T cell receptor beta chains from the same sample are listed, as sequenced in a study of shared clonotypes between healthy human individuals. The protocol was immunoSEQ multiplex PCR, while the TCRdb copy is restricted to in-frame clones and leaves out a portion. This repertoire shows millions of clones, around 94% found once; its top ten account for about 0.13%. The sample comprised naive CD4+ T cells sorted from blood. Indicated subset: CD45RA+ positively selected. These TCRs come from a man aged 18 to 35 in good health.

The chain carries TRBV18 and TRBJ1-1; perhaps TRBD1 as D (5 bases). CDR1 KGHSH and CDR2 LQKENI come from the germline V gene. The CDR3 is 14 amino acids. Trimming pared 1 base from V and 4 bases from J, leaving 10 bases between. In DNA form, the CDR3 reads TGTGCCAGCTCACCACAGGGGTTCCGCACTGAAGCTTTCTTT. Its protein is CASSPQGFRTEAFF.

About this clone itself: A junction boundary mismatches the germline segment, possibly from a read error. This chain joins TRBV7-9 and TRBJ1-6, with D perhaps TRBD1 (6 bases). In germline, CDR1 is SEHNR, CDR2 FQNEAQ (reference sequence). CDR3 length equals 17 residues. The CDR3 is CASSHENTGSYNSPLHF. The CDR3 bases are TGCGCCAGCAGCCACGAAAACACAGGGTCTTATAATTCACCCCTCCACTTT. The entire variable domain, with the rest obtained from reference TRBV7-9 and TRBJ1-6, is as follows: DTGVSQNPRHKITKRGQNVTFRCDPISEHNRLYWYRQTLGQGPEFLTYFQNEAQLEKSRLLSDRFSAERPKGSFSTLEIQRTEQGDSAMYLCASSHENTGSYNSPLHFGNGTRLTVT.

The CDR3 is CASSKTSGAYEQYF. The CDR3 nucleotides read TGCGCCAGCAGTAAGACTAGCGGGGCCTACGAGCAGTACTTC. The chain links TRBV10-1 to TRBJ2-7; 11 bases match TRBD2. This CDR3 has 14 amino acids. Germline CDR1 and CDR2: WNHNN and SYGVQD (reference sequence). The junction had 2 bases not matched to a gene; V was cut back by 5 bases and J by 2 bases.

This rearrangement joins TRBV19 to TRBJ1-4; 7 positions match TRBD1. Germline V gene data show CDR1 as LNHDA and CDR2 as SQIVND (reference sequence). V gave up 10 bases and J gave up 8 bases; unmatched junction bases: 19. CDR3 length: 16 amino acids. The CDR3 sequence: CATAGGGRPDLEKLFF. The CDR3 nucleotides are TGTGCCACCGCAGGGGGGGGGCGCCCTGATTTGGAAAAACTGTTTTTT.

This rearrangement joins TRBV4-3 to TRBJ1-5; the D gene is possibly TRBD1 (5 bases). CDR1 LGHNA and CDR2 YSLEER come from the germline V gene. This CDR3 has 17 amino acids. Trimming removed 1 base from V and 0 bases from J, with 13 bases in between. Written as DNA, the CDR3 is TGCGCCAGCAGCCAAGGGGTAGGGGAGAATAGCAATCAGCCCCAGCATTTT. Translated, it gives CASSQGVGENSNQPQHF.

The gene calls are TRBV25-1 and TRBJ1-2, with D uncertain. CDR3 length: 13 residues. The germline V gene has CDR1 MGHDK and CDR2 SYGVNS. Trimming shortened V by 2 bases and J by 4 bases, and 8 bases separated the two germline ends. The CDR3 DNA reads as TGTGCCAGCAGTGAAGGAGCTTTCTATGGCTACACCTTC. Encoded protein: CASSEGAFYGYTF.

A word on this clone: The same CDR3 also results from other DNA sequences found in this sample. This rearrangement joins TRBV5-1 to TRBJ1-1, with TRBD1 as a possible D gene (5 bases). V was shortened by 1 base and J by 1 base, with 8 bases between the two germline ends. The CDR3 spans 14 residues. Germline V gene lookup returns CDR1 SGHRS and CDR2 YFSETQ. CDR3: CASSLRGANTEAFF. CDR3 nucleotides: TGCGCCAGCAGCTTGAGGGGAGCGAACACTGAAGCTTTCTTT.

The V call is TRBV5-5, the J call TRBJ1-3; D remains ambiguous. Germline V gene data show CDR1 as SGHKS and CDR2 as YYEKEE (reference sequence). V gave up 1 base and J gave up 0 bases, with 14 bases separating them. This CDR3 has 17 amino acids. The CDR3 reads CASSLRPGVYSGNTIYF. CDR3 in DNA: TGTGCCAGCAGCTTGAGGCCCGGGGTCTACTCTGGAAACACCATATATTTT.

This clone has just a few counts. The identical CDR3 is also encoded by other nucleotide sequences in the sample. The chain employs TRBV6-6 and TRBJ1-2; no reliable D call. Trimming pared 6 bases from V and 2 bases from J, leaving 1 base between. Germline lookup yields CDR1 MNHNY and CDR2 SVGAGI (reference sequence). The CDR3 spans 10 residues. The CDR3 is CASSNYGYTF. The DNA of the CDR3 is TGTGCCAGCAGCAACTATGGCTACACCTTC.

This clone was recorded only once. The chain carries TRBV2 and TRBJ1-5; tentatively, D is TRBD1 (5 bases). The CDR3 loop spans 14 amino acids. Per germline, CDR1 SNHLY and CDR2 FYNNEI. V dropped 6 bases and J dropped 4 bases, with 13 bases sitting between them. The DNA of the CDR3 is TGTGCCAGCAGAAGCGGGACGCCTAATCAGCCCCAGCATTTT. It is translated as CASRSGTPNQPQHF.

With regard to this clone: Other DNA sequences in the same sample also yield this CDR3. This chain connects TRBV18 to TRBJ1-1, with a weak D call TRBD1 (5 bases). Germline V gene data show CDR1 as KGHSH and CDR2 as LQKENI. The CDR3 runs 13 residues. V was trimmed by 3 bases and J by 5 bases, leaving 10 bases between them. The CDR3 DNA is TGTGCCAGCTCACCGGGGGTGGGGACTGAAGCTTTCTTT. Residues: CASSPGVGTEAFF.

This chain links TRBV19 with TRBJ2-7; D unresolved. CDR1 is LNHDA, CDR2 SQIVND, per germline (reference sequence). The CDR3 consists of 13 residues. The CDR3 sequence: CASRASKGHEQYF. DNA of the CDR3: TGTGCTTCAAGGGCTTCCAAGGGTCACGAGCAGTACTTC.

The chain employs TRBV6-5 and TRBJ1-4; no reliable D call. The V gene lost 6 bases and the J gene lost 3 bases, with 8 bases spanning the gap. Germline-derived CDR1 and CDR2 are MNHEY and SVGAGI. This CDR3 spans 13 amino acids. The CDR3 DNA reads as TGTGCCAGCAGAGGGTTTTCTAATGAAAAACTGTTTTTT. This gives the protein CASRGFSNEKLFF.

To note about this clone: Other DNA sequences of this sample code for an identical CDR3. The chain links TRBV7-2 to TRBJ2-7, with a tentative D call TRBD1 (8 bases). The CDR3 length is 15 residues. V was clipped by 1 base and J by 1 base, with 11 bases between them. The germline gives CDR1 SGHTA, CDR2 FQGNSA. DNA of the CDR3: TGTGCCAGCAGCTTAGAACAGGGGGGGTCCTACGAGCAGTACTTC. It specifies CASSLEQGGSYEQYF.

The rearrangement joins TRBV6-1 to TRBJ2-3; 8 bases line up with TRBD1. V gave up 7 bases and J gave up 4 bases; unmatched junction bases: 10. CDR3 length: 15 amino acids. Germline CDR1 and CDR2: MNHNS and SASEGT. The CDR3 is CASTSGGAGADTQYF. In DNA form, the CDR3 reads TGTGCCAGCACCTCAGGGGGCGCGGGCGCAGATACGCAGTATTTT.

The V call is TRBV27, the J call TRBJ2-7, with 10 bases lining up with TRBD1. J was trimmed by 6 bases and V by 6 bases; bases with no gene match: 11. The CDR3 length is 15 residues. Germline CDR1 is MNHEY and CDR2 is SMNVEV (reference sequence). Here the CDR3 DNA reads TGTGCCAGCAGCGTGGCTGCCGGGACAGGGGTCGAGCAGTACTTC. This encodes CASSVAAGTGVEQYF.

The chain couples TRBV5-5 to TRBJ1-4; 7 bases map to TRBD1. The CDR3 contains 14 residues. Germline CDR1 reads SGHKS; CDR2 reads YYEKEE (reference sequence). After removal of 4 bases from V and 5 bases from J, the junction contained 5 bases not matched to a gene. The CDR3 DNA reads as TGTGCCAGCAGCCTCAGGGGGATGAATGAAAAACTGTTTTTT. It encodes CASSLRGMNEKLFF.

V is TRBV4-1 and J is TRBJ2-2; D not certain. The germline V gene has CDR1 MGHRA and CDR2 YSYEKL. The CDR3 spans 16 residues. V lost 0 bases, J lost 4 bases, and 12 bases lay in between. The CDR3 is CASSQDLVRGTGELFF. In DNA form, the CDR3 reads TGCGCCAGCAGCCAAGATCTAGTCAGAGGCACCGGGGAGCTGTTTTTT.

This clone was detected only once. The CDR3 spells CASSATQGQPQHF. In nucleotides, the CDR3 is TGTGCCAGCAGCGCAACCCAGGGTCAGCCCCAGCATTTT. V and J are TRBV7-6 and TRBJ1-5; weak D call: TRBD1 (5 bases). V lost 5 bases and J lost 6, with 11 bases in between. The CDR3 covers 13 residues. Germline V gives CDR1 SGHVS, CDR2 FNYEAQ.

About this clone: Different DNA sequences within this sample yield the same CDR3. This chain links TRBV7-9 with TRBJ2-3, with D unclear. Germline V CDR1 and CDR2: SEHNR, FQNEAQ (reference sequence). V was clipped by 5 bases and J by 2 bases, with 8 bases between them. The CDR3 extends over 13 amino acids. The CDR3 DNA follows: TGTGCCAGCAGCCCCAGGACCACAGATACGCAGTATTTT. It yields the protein CASSPRTTDTQYF.